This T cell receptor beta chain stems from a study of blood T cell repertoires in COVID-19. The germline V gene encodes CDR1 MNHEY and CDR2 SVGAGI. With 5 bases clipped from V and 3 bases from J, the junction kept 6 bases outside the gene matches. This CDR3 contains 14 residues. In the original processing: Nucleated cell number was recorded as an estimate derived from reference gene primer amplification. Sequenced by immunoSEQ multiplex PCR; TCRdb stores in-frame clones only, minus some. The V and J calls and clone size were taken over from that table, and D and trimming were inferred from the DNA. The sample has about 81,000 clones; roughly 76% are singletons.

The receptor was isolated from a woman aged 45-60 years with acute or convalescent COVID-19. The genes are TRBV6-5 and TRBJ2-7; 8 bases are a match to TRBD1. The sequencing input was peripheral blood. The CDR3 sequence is CASSPGTGNYEQYF. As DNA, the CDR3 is TGTGCCAGCAGTCCCGGGACAGGTAACTACGAGCAGTACTTC.